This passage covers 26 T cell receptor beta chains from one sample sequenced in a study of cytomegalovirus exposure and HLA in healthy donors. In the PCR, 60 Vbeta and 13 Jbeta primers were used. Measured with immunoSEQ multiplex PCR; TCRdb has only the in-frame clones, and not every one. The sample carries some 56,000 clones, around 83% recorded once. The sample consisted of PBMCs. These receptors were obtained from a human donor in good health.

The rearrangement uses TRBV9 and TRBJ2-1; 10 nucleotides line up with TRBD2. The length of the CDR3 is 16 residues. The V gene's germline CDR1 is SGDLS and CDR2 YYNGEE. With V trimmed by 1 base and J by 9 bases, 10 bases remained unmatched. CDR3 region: CASSVLAGEGSGEQFF. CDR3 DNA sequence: TGTGCCAGCAGCGTACTAGCGGGAGAAGGGTCGGGTGAGCAGTTCTTC. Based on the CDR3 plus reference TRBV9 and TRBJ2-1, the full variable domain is DSGVTQTPKHLITATGQRVTLRCSPRSGDLSVYWYQQSLDQGLQFLIQYYNGEERAKGNILERFSAQQFPDLHSELNLSSLELGDSALYFCASSVLAGEGSGEQFFGPGTRLTVL.

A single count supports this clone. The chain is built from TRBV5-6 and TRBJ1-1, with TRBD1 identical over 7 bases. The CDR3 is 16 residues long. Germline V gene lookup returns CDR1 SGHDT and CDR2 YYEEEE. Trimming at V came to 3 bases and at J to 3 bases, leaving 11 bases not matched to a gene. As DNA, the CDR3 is TGTGCCAGCAGCTCGGGCTGGACAGGAGGGGACACTGAAGCTTTCTTT. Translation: CASSSGWTGGDTEAFF. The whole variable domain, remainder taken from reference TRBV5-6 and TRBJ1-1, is DAGVTQSPTHLIKTRGQQVTLRCSPKSGHDTVSWYQQALGQGPQFIFQYYEEEERQRGNFPDRFSGHQFPNYSSELNVNALLLGDSALYLCASSSGWTGGDTEAFFGQGTRLTVV.

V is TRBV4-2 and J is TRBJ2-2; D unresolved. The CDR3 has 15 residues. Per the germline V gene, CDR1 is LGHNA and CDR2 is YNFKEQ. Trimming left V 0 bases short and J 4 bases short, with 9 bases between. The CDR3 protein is CASSQDPLPTGELFF. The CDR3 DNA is TGTGCCAGCAGCCAAGATCCCCTTCCCACCGGGGAGCTGTTTTTT.

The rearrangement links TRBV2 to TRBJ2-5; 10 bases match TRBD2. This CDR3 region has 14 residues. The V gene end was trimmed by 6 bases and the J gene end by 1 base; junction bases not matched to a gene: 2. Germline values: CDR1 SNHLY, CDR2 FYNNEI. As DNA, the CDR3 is TGTGCCAGCAGCGGACTAGCGGTCCAAGAGACCCAGTACTTC. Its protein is CASSGLAVQETQYF.

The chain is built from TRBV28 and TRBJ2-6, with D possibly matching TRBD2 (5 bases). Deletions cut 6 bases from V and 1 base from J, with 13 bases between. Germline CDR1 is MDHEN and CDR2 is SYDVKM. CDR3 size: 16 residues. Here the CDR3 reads CASSPSGISGANVLTF. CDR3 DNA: TGTGCCAGCAGCCCCTCGGGGATTTCTGGGGCCAACGTCCTGACTTTC.

This CDR3 is CASSPKGGGWEQYF. In nucleotides, the CDR3 is TGTGCCAGCAGTCCAAAAGGGGGGGGGTGGGAGCAGTACTTC. The genes are TRBV27 and TRBJ2-7; possibly TRBD2 for D (7 bases). The ends were cut back, 5 bases at V and 7 bases at J, with 18 bases in the middle. The CDR3 spans 14 residues. Germline V lookup: CDR1 MNHEY, CDR2 SMNVEV (reference sequence).

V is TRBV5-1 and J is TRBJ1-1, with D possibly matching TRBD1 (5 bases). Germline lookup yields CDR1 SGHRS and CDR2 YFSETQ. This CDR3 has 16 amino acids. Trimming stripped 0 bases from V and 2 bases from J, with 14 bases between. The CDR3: CASSLANRGGNTEAFF. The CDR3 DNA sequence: TGCGCCAGCAGCTTGGCCAACCGCGGGGGTAACACTGAAGCTTTCTTT.

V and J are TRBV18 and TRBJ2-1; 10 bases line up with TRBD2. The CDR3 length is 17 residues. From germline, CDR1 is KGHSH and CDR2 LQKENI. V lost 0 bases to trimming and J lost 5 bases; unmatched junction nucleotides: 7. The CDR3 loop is CASSPPGSGGKNNEQFF. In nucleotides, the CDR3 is TGTGCCAGCTCACCACCTGGTAGCGGGGGGAAAAACAATGAGCAGTTCTTC.

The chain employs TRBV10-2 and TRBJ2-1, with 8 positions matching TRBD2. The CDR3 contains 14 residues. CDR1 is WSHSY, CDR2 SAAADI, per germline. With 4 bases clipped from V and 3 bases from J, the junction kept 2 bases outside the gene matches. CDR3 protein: CASSVSGGYNEQFF. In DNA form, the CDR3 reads TGCGCCAGCAGTGTAAGCGGGGGCTACAATGAGCAGTTCTTC.

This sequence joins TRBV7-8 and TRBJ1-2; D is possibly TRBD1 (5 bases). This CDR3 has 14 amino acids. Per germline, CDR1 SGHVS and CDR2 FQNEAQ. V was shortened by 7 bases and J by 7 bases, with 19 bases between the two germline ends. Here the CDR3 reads CASTQTTVLSGYTF. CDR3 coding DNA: TGTGCCAGCACCCAGACGACAGTCCTTAGTGGCTACACCTTC.

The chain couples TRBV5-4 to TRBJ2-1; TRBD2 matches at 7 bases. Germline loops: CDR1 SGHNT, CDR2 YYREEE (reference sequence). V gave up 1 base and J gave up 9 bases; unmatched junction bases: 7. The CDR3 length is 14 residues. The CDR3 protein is CASSLKWGGGEQFF. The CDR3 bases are TGTGCCAGCAGCTTGAAGTGGGGGGGAGGTGAGCAGTTCTTC.

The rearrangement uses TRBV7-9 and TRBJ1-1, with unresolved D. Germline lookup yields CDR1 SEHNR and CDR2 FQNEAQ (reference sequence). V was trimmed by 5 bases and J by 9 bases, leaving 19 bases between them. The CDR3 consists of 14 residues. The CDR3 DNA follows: TGTGCCAGCAGCCAAGTCCGCGGGGTGGTAAAAGCTTTCTTT. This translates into CASSQVRGVVKAFF.

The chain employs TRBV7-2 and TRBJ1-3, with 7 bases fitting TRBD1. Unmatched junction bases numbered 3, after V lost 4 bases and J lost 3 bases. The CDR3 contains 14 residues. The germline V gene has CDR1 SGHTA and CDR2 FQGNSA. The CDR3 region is CASSSGQLGNTIYF. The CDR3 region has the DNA TGTGCCAGCAGCTCGGGACAGCTTGGAAACACCATATATTTT.

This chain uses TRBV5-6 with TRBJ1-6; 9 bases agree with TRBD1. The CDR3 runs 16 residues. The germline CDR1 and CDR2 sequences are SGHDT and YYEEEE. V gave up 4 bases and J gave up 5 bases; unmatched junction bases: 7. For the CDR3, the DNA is TGTGCCAGCAGCGCCCGGACAGGGGTTAATAATTCACCCCTCCACTTT. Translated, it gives CASSARTGVNNSPLHF.

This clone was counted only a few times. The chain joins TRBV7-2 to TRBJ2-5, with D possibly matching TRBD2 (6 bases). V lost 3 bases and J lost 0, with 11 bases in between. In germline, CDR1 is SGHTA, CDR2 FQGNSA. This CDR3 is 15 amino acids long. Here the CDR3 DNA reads TGTGCCAGCAGCTTTGGGGGGTGGTACCAAGAGACCCAGTACTTC. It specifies CASSFGGWYQETQYF.

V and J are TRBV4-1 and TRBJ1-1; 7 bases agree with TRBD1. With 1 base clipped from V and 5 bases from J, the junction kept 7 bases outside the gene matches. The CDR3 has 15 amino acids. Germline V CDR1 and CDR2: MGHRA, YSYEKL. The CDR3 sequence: CASSQVSGGRTEAFF. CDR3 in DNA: TGCGCCAGCAGCCAAGTTTCAGGGGGAAGGACTGAAGCTTTCTTT.

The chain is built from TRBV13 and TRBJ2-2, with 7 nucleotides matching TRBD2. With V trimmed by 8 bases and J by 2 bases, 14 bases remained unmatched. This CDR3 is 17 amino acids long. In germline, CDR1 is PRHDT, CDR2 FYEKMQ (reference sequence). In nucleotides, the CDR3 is TGTGCCAGCCACCCTGATCGGCTAGCGGTAAACACCGGGGAGCTGTTTTTT. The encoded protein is CASHPDRLAVNTGELFF.

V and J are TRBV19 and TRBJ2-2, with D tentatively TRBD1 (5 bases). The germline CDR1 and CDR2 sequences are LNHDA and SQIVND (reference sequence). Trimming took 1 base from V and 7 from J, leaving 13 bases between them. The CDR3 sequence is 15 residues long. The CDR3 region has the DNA TGTGCCAGTAGTATAGCGGCAGGGTCGGACGGGGAGCTGTTTTTT. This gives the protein CASSIAAGSDGELFF.

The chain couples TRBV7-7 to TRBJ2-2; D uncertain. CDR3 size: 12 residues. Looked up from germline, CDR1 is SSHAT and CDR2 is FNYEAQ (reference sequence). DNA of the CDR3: TGTGCACATCAGTCGCTGACCGGGGAGCTGTTTTTT. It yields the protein CAHQSLTGELFF.

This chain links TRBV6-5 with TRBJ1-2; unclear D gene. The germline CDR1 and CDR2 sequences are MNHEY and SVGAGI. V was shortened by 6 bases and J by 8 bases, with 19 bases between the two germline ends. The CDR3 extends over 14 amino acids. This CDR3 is CASSGLPLSGGYTF. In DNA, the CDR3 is TGTGCCAGCAGCGGACTTCCATTATCTGGCGGCTACACCTTC.

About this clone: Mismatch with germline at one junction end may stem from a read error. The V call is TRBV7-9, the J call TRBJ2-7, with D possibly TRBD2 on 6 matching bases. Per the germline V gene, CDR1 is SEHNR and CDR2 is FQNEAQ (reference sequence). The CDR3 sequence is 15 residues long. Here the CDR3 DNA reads TGTTCCAGCAGTCACGGGACTCTAAAGGCCTACGAGCAGTACTTC. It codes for CSSSHGTLKAYEQYF.

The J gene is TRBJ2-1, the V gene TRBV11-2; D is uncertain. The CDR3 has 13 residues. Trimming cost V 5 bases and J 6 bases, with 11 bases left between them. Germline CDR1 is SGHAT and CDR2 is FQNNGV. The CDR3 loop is CASSPVSINEQFF. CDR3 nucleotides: TGTGCCAGCAGCCCCGTTTCTATCAATGAGCAGTTCTTC.

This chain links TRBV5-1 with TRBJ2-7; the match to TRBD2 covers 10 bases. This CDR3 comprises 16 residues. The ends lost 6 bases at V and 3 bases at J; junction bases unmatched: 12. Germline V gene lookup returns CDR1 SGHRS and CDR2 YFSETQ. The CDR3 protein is CASTLAAGGLDYEQYF. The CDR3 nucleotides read TGCGCCAGCACCCTCGCAGCGGGAGGGCTCGACTACGAGCAGTACTTC.

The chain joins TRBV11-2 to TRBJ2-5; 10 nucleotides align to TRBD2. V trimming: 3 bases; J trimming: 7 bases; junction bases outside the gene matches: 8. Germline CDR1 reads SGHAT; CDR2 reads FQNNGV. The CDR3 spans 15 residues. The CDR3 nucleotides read TGTGCCAGCAGCTTGAATAGCGGGGGGACCGGGACCCAGTACTTC. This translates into CASSLNSGGTGTQYF.

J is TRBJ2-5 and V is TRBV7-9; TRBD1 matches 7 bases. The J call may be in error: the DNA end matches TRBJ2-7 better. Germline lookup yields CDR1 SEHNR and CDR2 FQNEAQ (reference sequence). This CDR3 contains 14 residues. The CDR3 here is CASRRQGGPYEQYF. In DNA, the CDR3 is TGTGCCAGCAGGCGACAGGGTGGGCCCTACGAGCAGTACTTC.

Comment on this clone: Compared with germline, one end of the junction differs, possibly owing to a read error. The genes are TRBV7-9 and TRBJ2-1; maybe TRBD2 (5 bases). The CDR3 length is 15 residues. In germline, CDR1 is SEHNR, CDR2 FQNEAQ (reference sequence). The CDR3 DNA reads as TGTTCCAGCAGCCAGCGGTCCAGCTCCTACAATGAGCAGTTCTTC. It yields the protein CSSSQRSSSYNEQFF.